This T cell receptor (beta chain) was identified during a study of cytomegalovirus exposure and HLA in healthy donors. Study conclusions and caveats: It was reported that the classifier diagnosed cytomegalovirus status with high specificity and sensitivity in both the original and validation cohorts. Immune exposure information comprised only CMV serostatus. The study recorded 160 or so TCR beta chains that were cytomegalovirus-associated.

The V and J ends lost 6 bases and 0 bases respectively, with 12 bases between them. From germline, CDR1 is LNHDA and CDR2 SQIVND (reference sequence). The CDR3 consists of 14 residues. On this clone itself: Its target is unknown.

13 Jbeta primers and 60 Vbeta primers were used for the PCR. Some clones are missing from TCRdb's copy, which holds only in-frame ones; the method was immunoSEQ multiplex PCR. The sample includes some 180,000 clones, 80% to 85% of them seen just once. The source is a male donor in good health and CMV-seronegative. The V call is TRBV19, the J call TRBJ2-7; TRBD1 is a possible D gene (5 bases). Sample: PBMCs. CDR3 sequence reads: CASSPSGFSYEQYF. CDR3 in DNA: TGTGCCAGTAGCCCCTCAGGGTTCTCCTACGAGCAGTACTTC.